Listed here are 8 T cell receptor beta chains from one sample, sequenced in a study of regulatory T cells in long-lasting Graves disease. Described time point: newly diagnosed GD, antithyroid drugs for less than 3 months. PBMC-derived RNA was used for the TCR library. CDR3 regions were amplified by Arm-PCR using iRepertoire HTBI primers to build TCR beta libraries. TCRdb passed the multiplex PCR reads through MiXCR, listing each CDR3 protein once. The sample includes approximately 470,000 distinct CDR3 sequences, around 15% of them seen just once. This same sample was also part of a study on T cells in Graves' hyperthyroidism and ophthalmopathy.

The sample consisted of peripheral blood mononuclear cells (PBMCs), taken at new diagnosis, from a patient treated with antithyroid drugs. These receptors were taken from a man aged 35-49 years with Graves disease.

This clonotype was seen repeatedly, ten times or more. The chain links TRBV7-9 to TRBJ2-7, with D hard to call. Germline V gene sequence: CDR1 SEHNR, CDR2 FQNEAQ (reference sequence). This CDR3 has 16 amino acids. Trimming removed 5 bases at V and 1 base at J, with 18 bases between. The CDR3 nucleotides are TGTGCCAGCAGCCACCTGGACGGAGACCCTTCCTACGAGCAGTACTTC. This sequence encodes CASSHLDGDPSYEQYF.

This clonotype turned up a few times. The chain carries TRBV5-1 and TRBJ2-7; TRBD1 agrees at 7 bases. Germline CDR1 SGHRS, CDR2 YFSETQ. V shed 1 base, J shed 6 bases, and the junction held 10 bases outside the gene matches. The CDR3 is made up of 15 amino acids. The CDR3, as DNA: TGCGCCAGCAGCTTGCCGACAGGGAATTCGCCCGAGCAGTACTTC. Protein sequence: CASSLPTGNSPEQYF.

This sequence joins TRBV20-1 and TRBJ2-2, with D tentatively TRBD2 (6 bases). Looked up from germline, CDR1 is DFQATT and CDR2 is SNEGSKA (reference sequence). The CDR3 contains 14 residues. Trimming cost V 6 bases and J 7 bases, with 18 bases left between them. The CDR3 DNA reads as TGCAGTGCCCAGAGTGGTGGCGGGGTCGGGGAGCTGTTTTTT. Translation gives CSAQSGGGVGELFF.

This clonotype was picked up many times. The chain has TRBV6-2 or TRBV6-3 and TRBJ2-1; 10 nucleotides line up with TRBD2. Germline assignment: CDR1 MNHEY and CDR2 SVGEGT. CDR3 length equals 16 residues. V shed 2 bases, J shed 3 bases, and the junction held 4 bases outside the gene matches. CDR3 loop: CASSYGLAGVYNEQFF. CDR3 DNA: TGTGCCAGCAGTTACGGCCTAGCGGGAGTCTACAATGAGCAGTTCTTC.

V and J are TRBV29-1 and TRBJ1-2; D perhaps matches TRBD1 (6 bases). Germline V gives CDR1 SQVTM, CDR2 ANQGSEA. This CDR3 has 11 amino acids. Trimming removed 7 bases from V and 3 bases from J, with 9 bases in between. This CDR3 is CSGGHDYGYTF. The CDR3 DNA reads as TGCAGCGGGGGACACGACTATGGCTACACCTTC. Drawing the rest from reference TRBV29-1 and TRBJ1-2, the complete variable domain is SAVISQKPSRDICQRGTSLTIQCQVDSQVTMMFWYRQQPGQSLTLIATANQGSEATYESGFVIDKFPISRPNLTFSTLTVSNMSPEDSSIYLCSGGHDYGYTFGSGTRLTVV.

This clonotype was seen only a few times. DNA for the CDR3: TGTGCCAGCAGCCAGATAGCGGGAGGGCCCGGGGAGCTGTTTTTT. It translates to CASSQIAGGPGELFF. V gene TRBV3-1 combines with J gene TRBJ2-2; 11 bases line up with TRBD2. Per the germline V gene, CDR1 is LGHDT and CDR2 is YNNKEL (reference sequence). The J segment lost 6 bases and the V segment lost 3 bases, leaving 3 bases of the junction unmatched. This CDR3 region has 15 residues.

This chain uses TRBV19 with TRBJ2-2; D may be TRBD1 or TRBD2 (5 bases each). This CDR3 region has 15 residues. Germline V gene data show CDR1 as LNHDA and CDR2 as SQIVND (reference sequence). V lost 5 bases and J lost 1, with 11 bases in between. This CDR3 reads CASSLGVRNTGELFF. The CDR3 DNA reads TGTGCCAGTAGTCTGGGGGTGAGGAACACCGGGGAGCTGTTTTTT.

Many counts were recorded for this clonotype. The chain uses TRBV20-1 and TRBJ1-1, with 7 bases identical to TRBD1. The germline CDR1 and CDR2 sequences are DFQATT and SNEGSKA (reference sequence). This CDR3 comprises 13 residues. Losses at the gene ends were 5 bases for V and 2 bases for J; bases not matched to a gene: 5. The CDR3 nucleotides are TGCAGTGCTTTTGGGACAGCTAACACTGAAGCTTTCTTT. It encodes CSAFGTANTEAFF.